The TCR beta chain under discussion was sequenced for a study of blood T cell repertoires in COVID-19. Some clones are missing from TCRdb's copy, which holds only in-frame ones; the method was immunoSEQ multiplex PCR. The profile shows about 270,000 clones, more than 80% of them singletons. Recruitment covered 20 to 25 US areas and drew participants whose ages spanned roughly 18 to 100 years. Recovery meant two consecutive negative NP/OP PCR tests, professional clearance, or resolved symptoms. This CDR3 is 16 amino acids long. Germline values: CDR1 LNHDA, CDR2 SQIVND (reference sequence). Losses at the gene ends were 7 bases for V and 0 bases for J; bases not matched to a gene: 10.

The chain has TRBV19 and TRBJ1-2; 8 bases are shared with TRBD1. The sequenced material came from PBMCs or T cells enriched from blood (not recorded which). The source is a woman younger than 35 who had recovered from COVID-19. CDR3 in amino acids: CASTSDRVPSNYGYTF. The CDR3 DNA reads as TGTGCCAGTACCTCGGACAGGGTCCCCTCTAACTATGGCTACACCTTC. Together with reference TRBV19 and TRBJ1-2, the CDR3 gives the full variable domain: DGGITQSPKYLFRKEGQNVTLSCEQNLNHDAMYWYRQDPGQGLRLIYYSQIVNDFQKGDIAEGYSVSREKKESFPLTVTSAQKNPTAFYLCASTSDRVPSNYGYTFGSGTRLTVV.